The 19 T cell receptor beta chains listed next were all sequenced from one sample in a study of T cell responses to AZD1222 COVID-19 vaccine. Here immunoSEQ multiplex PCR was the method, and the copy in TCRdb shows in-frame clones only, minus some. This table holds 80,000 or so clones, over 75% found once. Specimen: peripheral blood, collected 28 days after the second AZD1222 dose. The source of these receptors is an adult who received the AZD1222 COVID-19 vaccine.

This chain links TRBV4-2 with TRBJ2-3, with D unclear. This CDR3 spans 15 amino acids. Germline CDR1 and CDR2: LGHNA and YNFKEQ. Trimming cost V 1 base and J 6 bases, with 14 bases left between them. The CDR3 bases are TGTGCCAGCAGCCAAGCCTCTCACGCGACGGATACGCAGTATTTT. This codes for CASSQASHATDTQYF.

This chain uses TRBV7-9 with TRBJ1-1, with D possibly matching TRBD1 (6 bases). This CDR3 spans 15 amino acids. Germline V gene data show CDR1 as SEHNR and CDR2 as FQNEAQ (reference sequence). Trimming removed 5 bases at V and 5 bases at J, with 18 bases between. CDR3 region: CASSPLGGLGTEAFF. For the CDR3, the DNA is TGTGCCAGCAGCCCCCTGGGGGGGCTGGGGACTGAAGCTTTCTTT.

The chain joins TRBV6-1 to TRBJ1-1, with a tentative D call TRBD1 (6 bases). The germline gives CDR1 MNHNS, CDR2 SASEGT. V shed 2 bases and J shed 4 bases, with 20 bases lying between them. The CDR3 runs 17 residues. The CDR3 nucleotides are TGTGCCAGCAGTGAATTTGTTGGCAGGGGTGTCGGCACTGAAGCTTTCTTT. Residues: CASSEFVGRGVGTEAFF.

The CDR3 bases are TGTGCCATCAGTGAGTTCAGGGATAACACTGAAGCTTTCTTT. This translates into CAISEFRDNTEAFF. The chain has TRBV10-3 and TRBJ1-1; a weak D match, TRBD1 (5 bases). V was clipped by 1 base and J by 2 bases, with 8 bases between them. The CDR3 has 14 amino acids. Germline V gives CDR1 ENHRY, CDR2 SYGVKD.

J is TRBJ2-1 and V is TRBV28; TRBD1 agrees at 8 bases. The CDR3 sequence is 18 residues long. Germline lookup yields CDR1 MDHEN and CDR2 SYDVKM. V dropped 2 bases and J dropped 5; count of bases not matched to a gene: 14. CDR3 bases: TGTGCCAGCAGTTTAGGGGCAGGGGGCATCTCCCGGGACAATGAGCAGTTCTTC. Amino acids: CASSLGAGGISRDNEQFF.

The CDR3 DNA is TGTGCCAGCAGCGACTACCTTAGCACAGATACGCAGTATTTT. Translation gives CASSDYLSTDTQYF. The V gene is TRBV11-3, the J gene TRBJ2-3; a weak D match, TRBD2 (5 bases). Per germline, CDR1 SGHNT and CDR2 YENEEA. This CDR3 region has 14 residues. V shed 5 bases and J shed 0 bases, with 9 bases lying between them.

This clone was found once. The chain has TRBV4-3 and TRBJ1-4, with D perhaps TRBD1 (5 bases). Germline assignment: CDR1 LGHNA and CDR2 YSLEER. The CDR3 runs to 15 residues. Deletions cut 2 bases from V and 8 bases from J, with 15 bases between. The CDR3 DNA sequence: TGCGCCAGCAGCCAACCGGGACGGGGGGGAGAAAAACTGTTTTTT. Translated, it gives CASSQPGRGGEKLFF.

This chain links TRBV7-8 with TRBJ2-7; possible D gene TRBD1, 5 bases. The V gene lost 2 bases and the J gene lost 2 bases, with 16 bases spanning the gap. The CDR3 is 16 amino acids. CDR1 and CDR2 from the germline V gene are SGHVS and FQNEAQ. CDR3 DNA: TGTGCCAGCAGCTTACGGTTCCTTAAAGGGGCCTACGAGCAGTACTTC. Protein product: CASSLRFLKGAYEQYF.

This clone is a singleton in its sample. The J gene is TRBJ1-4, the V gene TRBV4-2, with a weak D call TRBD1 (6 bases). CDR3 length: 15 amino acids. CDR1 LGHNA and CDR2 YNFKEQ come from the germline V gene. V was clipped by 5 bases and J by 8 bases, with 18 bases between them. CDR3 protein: CASSTSRGEEEKLFF. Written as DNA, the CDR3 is TGTGCCAGCAGCACCTCCAGGGGAGAGGAGGAAAAACTGTTTTTT.

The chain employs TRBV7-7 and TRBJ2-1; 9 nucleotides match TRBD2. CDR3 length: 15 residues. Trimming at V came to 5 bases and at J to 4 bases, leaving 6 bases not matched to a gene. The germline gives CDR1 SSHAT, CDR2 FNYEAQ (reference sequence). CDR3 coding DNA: TGTGCCAGCAGCGAACTAGCGGGTAGGTACAATGAGCAGTTCTTC. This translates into CASSELAGRYNEQFF.

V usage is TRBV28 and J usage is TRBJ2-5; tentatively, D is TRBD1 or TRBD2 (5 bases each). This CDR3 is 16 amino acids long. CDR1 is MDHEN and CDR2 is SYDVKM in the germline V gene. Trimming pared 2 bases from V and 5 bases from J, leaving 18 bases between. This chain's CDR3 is CASSLGGVRIGETQYF. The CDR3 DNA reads TGTGCCAGCAGTTTAGGGGGAGTTCGAATCGGGGAGACCCAGTACTTC.

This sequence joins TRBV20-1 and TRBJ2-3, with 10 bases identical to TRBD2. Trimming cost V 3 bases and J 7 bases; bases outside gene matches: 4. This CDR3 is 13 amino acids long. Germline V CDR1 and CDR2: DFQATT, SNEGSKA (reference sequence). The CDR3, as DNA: TGCAGTGCTAGTAGCGGGGGGATGAATACGCAGTATTTT. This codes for CSASSGGMNTQYF.

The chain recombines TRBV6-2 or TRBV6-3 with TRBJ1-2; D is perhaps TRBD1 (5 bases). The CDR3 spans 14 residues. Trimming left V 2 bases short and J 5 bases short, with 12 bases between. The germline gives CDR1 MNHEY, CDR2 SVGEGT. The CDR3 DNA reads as TGTGCCAGCAGTTACCCGCCAGGGCCTTATGGCTACACCTTC. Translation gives CASSYPPGPYGYTF.

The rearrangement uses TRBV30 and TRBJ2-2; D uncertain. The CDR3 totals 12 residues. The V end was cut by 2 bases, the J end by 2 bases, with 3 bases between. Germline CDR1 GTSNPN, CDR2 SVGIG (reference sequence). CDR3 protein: CAWSHNTGELFF. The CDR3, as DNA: TGTGCCTGGAGTCATAACACCGGGGAGCTGTTTTTT.

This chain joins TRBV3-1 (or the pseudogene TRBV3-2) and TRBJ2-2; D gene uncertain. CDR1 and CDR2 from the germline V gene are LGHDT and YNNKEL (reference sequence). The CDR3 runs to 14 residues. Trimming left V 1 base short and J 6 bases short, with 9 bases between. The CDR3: CASSQVGVSGELFF. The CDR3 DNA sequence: TGTGCCAGCAGCCAAGTTGGGGTATCCGGGGAGCTGTTTTTT.

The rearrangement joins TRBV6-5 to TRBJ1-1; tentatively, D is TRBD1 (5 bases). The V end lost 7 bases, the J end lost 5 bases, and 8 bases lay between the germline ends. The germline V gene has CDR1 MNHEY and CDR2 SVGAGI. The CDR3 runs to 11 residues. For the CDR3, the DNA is TGTGCCAGCACCTGGGGGACTGAAGCTTTCTTT. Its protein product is CASTWGTEAFF.

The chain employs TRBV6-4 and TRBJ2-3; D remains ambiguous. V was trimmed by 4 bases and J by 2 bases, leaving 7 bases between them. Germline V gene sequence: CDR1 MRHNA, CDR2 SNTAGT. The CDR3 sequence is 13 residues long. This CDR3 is CASSGEPTDTQYF. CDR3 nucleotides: TGTGCCAGCAGTGGCGAACCCACAGATACGCAGTATTTT.

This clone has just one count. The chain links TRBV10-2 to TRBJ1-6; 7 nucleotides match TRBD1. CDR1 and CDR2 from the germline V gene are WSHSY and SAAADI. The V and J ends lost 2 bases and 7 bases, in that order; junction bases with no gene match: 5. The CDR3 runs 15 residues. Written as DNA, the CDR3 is TGCGCCAGCAGTGAGACAGGGGATTGGAATTCACCCCTCCACTTT. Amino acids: CASSETGDWNSPLHF.

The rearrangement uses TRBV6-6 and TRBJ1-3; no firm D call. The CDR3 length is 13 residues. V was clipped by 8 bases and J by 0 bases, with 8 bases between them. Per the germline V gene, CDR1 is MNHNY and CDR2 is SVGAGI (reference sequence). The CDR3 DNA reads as TGTGCCAGCGGTCTGAGCTCTGGAAACACCATATATTTT. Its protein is CASGLSSGNTIYF.